The 9 T cell receptor beta chains reported below all come from one sample, sequenced in a study of beta chain features in type 1 diabetes. The investigators reverse transcribed all of the isolated RNA, so they sequenced expressed TCRB transcripts. Repertoires were generated with immunoSEQ multiplex PCR, while TCRdb's copy carries only in-frame clones and drops some. The sample has over 350,000 clones; about 16% are singletons. The sample was naive CD4+ T cells from blood. The origin of the receptors is a woman aged 18-30 years in good health.

The rearrangement uses TRBV11-2 and TRBJ2-5; 7 bases line up with TRBD1. Looked up from germline, CDR1 is SGHAT and CDR2 is FQNNGV. The V and J ends lost 3 bases and 4 bases, in that order; junction bases with no gene match: 8. This CDR3 spans 15 amino acids. CDR3 protein: CASSFAGTAAETQYF. DNA of the CDR3: TGTGCCAGCAGCTTTGCCGGGACAGCAGCAGAGACCCAGTACTTC.

The V call is TRBV28, the J call TRBJ2-7, with 9 bases matching TRBD1. The junction had 7 bases not matched to a gene; V was cut back by 6 bases and J by 1 base. Germline CDR1 and CDR2: MDHEN and SYDVKM. The CDR3 consists of 15 residues. CDR3 loop: CASSVTGQGSYEQYF. The CDR3 nucleotides are TGTGCCAGCAGCGTCACGGGACAGGGATCCTACGAGCAGTACTTC.

The rearrangement links TRBV2 to TRBJ2-2; 11 bases are shared with TRBD2. V lost 6 bases to trimming and J lost 2 bases; unmatched junction nucleotides: 2. Germline loops: CDR1 SNHLY, CDR2 FYNNEI. The CDR3 spans 15 residues. CDR3 residues: CASRGTSGNTGELFF. The CDR3 nucleotides read TGTGCCAGCAGGGGGACTAGCGGTAACACCGGGGAGCTGTTTTTT.

V gene TRBV4-1 combines with J gene TRBJ2-6, with TRBD1 as a possible D gene (6 bases). CDR1 and CDR2 from the germline V gene are MGHRA and YSYEKL. The CDR3 length is 19 residues. Trimming left V 4 bases short and J 1 base short, with 20 bases between. CDR3 coding DNA: TGCGCCAGCAGCCTAAACCGGGCCAGGGGCGCTTCTGGGGCCAACGTCCTGACTTTC. Translated, it gives CASSLNRARGASGANVLTF.

The chain is built from TRBV6-5 and TRBJ2-5; 9 positions agree with TRBD1. The trim removed 2 bases at V and 2 bases at J, leaving 3 bases unmatched. The germline CDR1 and CDR2 sequences are MNHEY and SVGAGI. The CDR3 has 15 amino acids. This CDR3 reads CASSYGGQGQETQYF. CDR3 DNA: TGTGCCAGCAGTTACGGAGGACAGGGGCAAGAGACCCAGTACTTC.

The chain joins TRBV5-4 to TRBJ2-6; unclear D gene. The CDR3 loop spans 16 amino acids. Germline CDR1 and CDR2: SGHNT and YYREEE (reference sequence). Trimming removed 1 base at V and 0 bases at J, with 8 bases between. The CDR3 loop reads CASSLTRSSGANVLTF. For the CDR3, the DNA is TGTGCCAGCAGCTTGACTCGGAGCTCTGGGGCCAACGTCCTGACTTTC.

The CDR3: CASSLWLSIGEVGEQYF. The DNA of the CDR3 is TGTGCCAGCAGCTTATGGCTGTCGATCGGGGAAGTGGGCGAGCAGTACTTC. This sequence joins TRBV7-9 and TRBJ2-7; the D gene is possibly TRBD2 (5 bases). The CDR3 spans 17 residues. Germline CDR1 SEHNR, CDR2 FQNEAQ (reference sequence). The V end lost 2 bases, the J end lost 6 bases, and 23 bases lay between the germline ends.

In its sample, this clone was seen a few times. Other DNA sequences within the sample encode an identical CDR3. The chain combines TRBV5-4 with TRBJ1-1; no reliable D call. This CDR3 has 12 residues. Trimming pared 1 base from V and 3 bases from J, leaving 4 bases between. Germline V CDR1 and CDR2: SGHNT, YYREEE (reference sequence). CDR3 coding DNA: TGTGCCAGCAGCTTGCCGGACACTGAAGCTTTCTTT. Its translation: CASSLPDTEAFF.

This clone was picked up a small number of times. The chain links TRBV28 to TRBJ2-7, with D maybe TRBD1 (5 bases). The CDR3 extends over 14 amino acids. Germline values: CDR1 MDHEN, CDR2 SYDVKM. V was clipped by 5 bases and J by 1 base, with 12 bases between them. CDR3 region: CASSTGWGSYEQYF. Written as DNA, the CDR3 is TGTGCCAGCAGTACAGGTTGGGGTTCCTACGAGCAGTACTTC.